This T cell receptor (beta chain) was profiled in a study of molecular identifiers for immune sequencing clone quantification. Overall study context: Replicate RNA came from roughly 20,000 or 100,000 naive CD8 cells and was split five ways, and four parts were sequenced.

General study points: Among effectors, clones above 20 RNA copies held over 97% of molecules; among naive cells, under 1%. Barcode sharing among identical TCR molecules could make large clones appear smaller.

MiXCR was run by TCRdb on the PCR reads, yielding one entry per CDR3 protein. This sample carries around 480,000 distinct CDR3 sequences, around 23% of them seen once, and the ten largest clones take under 0.8%. V lost 7 bases to trimming and J lost 0 bases, with 10 bases between them. CDR1 and CDR2 from the germline V gene are SNHLY and FYNNEI. The CDR3 loop spans 14 amino acids. Only a few counts were recorded for this clonotype. Its antigen is not known. This chain connects TRBV2 to TRBJ2-4; D ambiguous. The clonotype comes from a human donor in good health. Some libraries in this study had Jurkat cell RNA spiked in. Material for sequencing was naive CD8+ T cells from blood, with Jurkat cell RNA spiked in. Stated subset: FACS-sorted CD8+CD4-CCR7+CD45RA+ naive T cells. The CDR3 region is CASTEPLAKNIQYF. CDR3 in DNA: TGTGCCAGCACCGAGCCCCTAGCCAAAAACATTCAGTACTTC.